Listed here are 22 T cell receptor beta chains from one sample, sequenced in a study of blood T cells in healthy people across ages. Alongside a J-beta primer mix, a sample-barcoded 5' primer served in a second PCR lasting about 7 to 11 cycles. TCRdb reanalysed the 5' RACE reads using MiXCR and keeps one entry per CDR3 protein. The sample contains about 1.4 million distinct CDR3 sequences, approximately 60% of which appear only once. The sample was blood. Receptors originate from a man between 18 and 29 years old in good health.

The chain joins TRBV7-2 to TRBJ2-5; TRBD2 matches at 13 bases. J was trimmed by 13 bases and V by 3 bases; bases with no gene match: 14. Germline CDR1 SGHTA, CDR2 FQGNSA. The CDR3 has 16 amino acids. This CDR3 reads CASSFPTSGRWNERYF. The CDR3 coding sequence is TGTGCCAGCAGCTTCCCGACTAGCGGGAGGTGGAATGAGCGGTACTTC.

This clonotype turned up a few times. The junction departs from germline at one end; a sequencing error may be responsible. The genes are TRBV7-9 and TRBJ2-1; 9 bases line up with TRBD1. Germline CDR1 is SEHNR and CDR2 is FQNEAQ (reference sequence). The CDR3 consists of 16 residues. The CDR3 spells CASSYPGQGSYNEQFF. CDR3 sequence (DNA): TGCGCCAGCAGTTATCCGGGACAGGGTTCCTACAATGAGCAGTTCTTC.

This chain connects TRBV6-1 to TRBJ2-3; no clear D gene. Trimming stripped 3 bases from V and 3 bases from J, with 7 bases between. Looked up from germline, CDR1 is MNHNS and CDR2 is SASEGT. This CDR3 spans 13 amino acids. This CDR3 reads CASSEFETDTQYF. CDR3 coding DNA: TGTGCCAGCAGTGAGTTCGAGACAGATACGCAGTATTTT.

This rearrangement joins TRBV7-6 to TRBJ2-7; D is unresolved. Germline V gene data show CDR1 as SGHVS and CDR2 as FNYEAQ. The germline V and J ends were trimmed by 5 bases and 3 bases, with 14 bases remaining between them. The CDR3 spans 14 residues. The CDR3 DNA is TGTGCCAGCAGCGCGAATTTAGCCGGCTACGAGCAGTACTTC. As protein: CASSANLAGYEQYF.

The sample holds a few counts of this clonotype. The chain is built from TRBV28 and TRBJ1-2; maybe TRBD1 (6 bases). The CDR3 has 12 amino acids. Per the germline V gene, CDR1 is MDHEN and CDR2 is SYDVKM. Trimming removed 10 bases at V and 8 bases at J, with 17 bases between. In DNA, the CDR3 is TGTGCCACCCGTGGAGGGGGAGCGGGCTACACCTTC. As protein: CATRGGGAGYTF.

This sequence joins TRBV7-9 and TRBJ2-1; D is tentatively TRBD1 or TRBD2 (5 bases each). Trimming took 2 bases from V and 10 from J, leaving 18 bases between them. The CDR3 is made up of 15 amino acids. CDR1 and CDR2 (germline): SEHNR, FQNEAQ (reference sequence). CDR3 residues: CASSLIRGAVGEQFF. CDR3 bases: TGTGCCAGCAGCTTAATAAGGGGAGCGGTTGGGGAGCAGTTCTTC.

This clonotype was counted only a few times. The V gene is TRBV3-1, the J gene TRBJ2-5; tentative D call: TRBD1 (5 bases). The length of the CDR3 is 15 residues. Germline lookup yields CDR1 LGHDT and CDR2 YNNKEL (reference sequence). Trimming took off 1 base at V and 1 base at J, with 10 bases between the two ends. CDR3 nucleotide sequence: TGTGCCAGCAGCCAAGTCCCACAGGCCCAAGAGACCCAGTACTTC. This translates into CASSQVPQAQETQYF.

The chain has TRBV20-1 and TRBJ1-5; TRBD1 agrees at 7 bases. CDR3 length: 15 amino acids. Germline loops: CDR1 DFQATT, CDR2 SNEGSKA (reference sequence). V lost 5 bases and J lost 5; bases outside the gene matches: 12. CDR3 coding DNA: TGCAGTGCTCGACGACTTGGCACAGGGGATCAGCCCCAGCATTTT. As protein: CSARRLGTGDQPQHF.

This CDR3 is CSVGVTGELFF. The DNA for the CDR3 is TGCAGCGTTGGAGTTACCGGGGAGCTGTTTTTT. The J gene is TRBJ2-2, the V gene TRBV29-1; no definite D call. The CDR3 is 11 amino acids. Germline CDR1 reads SQVTM; CDR2 reads ANQGSEA. V was clipped by 4 bases and J by 5 bases, with 5 bases between them.

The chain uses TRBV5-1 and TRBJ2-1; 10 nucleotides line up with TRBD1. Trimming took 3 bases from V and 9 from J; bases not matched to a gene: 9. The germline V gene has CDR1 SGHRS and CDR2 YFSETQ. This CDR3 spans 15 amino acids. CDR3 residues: CASSSRDRGVGEQFF. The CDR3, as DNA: TGCGCCAGCAGCTCCCGGGACAGGGGTGTCGGTGAGCAGTTCTTC.

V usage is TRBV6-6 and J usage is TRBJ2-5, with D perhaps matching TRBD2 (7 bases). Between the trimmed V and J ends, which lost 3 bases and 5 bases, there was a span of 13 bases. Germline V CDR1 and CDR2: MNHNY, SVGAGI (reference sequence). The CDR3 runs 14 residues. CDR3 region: CASSYNREGETQYF. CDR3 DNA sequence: TGTGCCAGCAGTTATAACAGGGAGGGGGAGACCCAGTACTTC.

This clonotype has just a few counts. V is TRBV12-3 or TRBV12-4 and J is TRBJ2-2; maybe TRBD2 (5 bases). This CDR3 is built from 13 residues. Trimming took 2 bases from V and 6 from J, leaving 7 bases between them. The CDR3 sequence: CASSLRRPGELFF. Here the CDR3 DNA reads TGTGCCAGCAGTTTAAGGAGGCCCGGGGAGCTGTTTTTT.

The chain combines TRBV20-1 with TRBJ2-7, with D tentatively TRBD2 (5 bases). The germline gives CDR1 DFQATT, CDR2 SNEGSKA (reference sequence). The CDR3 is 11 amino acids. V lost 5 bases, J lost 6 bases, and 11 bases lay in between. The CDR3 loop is CSAQVEGEQYF. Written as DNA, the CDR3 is TGCAGTGCTCAAGTAGAGGGCGAGCAGTACTTC.

CDR3 sequence (DNA): TGTGCCAGCAGCCAAGAATCTAGCCTCACAGATACGCAGTATTTT. Protein: CASSQESSLTDTQYF. The chain employs TRBV14 and TRBJ2-3; D perhaps matches TRBD2 (5 bases). The CDR3 length is 15 residues. V was clipped by 0 bases and J by 2 bases, with 9 bases between them. From germline, CDR1 is SGHDN and CDR2 FVKESK.

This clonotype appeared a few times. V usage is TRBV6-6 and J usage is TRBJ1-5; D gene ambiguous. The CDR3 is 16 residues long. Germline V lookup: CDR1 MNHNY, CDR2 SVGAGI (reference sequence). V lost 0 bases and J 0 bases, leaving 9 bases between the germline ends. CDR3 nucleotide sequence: TGTGCCAGCAGTTACTCGATCGGCGGTAGCAATCAGCCCCAGCATTTT. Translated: CASSYSIGGSNQPQHF.

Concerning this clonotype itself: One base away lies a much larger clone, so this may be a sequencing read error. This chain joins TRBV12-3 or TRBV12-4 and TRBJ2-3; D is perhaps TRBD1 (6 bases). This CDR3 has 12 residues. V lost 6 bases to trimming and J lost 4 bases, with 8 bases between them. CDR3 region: CASRYRADTQYF. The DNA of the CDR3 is TGTGCCAGCAGATACAGGGCAGATACGCAGTATTTT.

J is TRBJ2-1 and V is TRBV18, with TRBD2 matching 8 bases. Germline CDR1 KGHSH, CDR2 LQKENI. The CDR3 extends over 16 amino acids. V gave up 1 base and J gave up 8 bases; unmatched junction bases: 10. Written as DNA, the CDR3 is TGTGCCAGCTCACCACTTGGGACTAGTGGTACCTATGAGCAGTTCTTC. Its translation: CASSPLGTSGTYEQFF.

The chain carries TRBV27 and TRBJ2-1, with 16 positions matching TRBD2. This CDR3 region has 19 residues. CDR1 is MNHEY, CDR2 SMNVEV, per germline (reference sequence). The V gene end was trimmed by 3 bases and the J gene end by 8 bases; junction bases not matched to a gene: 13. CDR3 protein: CASSFTGTSGRAWEDEQFF. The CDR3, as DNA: TGTGCCAGCAGTTTCACCGGGACTAGCGGGAGGGCCTGGGAAGATGAGCAGTTCTTC.

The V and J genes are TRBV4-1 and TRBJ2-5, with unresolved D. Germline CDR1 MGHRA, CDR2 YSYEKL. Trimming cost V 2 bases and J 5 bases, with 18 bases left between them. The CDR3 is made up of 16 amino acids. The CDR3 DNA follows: TGCGCCAGCAGCCAATATGAGAACCACCGTGAGGAGACCCAGTACTTC. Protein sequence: CASSQYENHREETQYF.

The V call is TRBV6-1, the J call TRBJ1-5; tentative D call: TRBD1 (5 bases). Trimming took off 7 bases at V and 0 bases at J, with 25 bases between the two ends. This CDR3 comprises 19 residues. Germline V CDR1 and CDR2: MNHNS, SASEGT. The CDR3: CASIFSLDGTALSNQPQHF. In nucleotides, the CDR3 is TGTGCCAGCATCTTCTCCTTGGACGGGACGGCCCTTAGCAATCAGCCCCAGCATTTT.

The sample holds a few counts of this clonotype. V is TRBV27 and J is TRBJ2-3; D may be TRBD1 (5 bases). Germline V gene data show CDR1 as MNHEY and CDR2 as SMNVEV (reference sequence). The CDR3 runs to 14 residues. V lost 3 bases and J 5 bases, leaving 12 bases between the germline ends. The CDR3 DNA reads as TGTGCCAGCAGTTTGTCACAGGCGCTAGATACGCAGTATTTT. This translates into CASSLSQALDTQYF.

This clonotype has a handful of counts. The CDR3 nucleotides are TGCAGCGTCAATACTAGGGACTACGAGCAGTACTTC. Translated: CSVNTRDYEQYF. This chain connects TRBV29-1 to TRBJ2-7, with a possible D match to TRBD2 (5 bases). Trimming cost V 6 bases and J 3 bases, with 12 bases left between them. Germline-derived CDR1 and CDR2 are SQVTM and ANQGSEA. This CDR3 has 12 residues.